The clone carrying this T cell receptor (beta chain) has a count of ten or more. Its antigen is unidentified. An end of the junction differs from the germline gene, which may be a read error. These data belong to a study of T cells after yellow fever vaccination. Points from the study as a whole: Researchers report a weaker secondary response that nonetheless peaked faster, day 5 versus 15. Once the booster was given, most primary-vaccination clones reappeared, at 95% to 98% for CD4 and roughly 86% for CD8. The CD4 and CD8 compartments had a small share of their clonotypes in common.

Template switching with 5'RACE generated the TCR cDNA and added a universal primer site and UMIs. Each CDR3 protein is one row after TCRdb ran MiXCR on the 5' RACE reads. This table holds about 340,000 distinct CDR3 sequences, about 4% found once. The CDR3 contains 14 residues. Looked up from germline, CDR1 is SGHDN and CDR2 is FVKESK. The input for sequencing was PBMCs, taken 5 days after the yellow fever booster vaccination. This TCR was sampled from a man younger than 35 who received the YFV17D yellow fever vaccine. The V and J genes are TRBV14 and TRBJ1-4; tentative D call: TRBD1 (6 bases). The CDR3 reads CASSQQGLNEKLFF. CDR3 coding DNA: TGCGCCAGCAGCCAACAGGGCCTCAATGAAAAACTGTTTTTT.